This T cell receptor (beta chain) was identified in a study of blood T cell repertoires in COVID-19 (dated by TCRdb to the early 2020s). Study-wide context: Collaborator samples came from the United States, Italy and Spain and covered acute and convalescent phases of COVID-19. The material from the prospective study consisted of cDNA or gDNA derived from T cells, B-cell-depleted T cells, or PBMCs. Subjects who had been exposed to COVID-19, were actively infected with it, or had recovered from it provided the deeply sampled blood TCRbeta repertoires that made up the dataset. A freely available public database, intended as a resource for researchers studying the immune response to SARS-CoV-2, is where the repertoires were released. Samples came from the ongoing ImmuneRACE study (first 160 participants) plus 1,254 subjects from 6 global collaborators. A de-identified subject ID, COVID-19 status, age in years and sex were almost always included in the sample metadata. Where available, HLA class I and class II types were obtained from metadata supplied by the sample provider rather than from assay-based typing. Results and caveats for the whole study, not just this receptor: Clinical and demographic metadata were provided uncurated, with the amount varying by source and participant.

The immunoSEQ Assay, a bias-controlled multiplex PCR, was used to amplify TCRbeta CDR3 regions from genomic DNA. In the source study's methods: The number of nucleated cells in each sample was estimated from the amplification of reference gene primers within the assay. To quantify the absolute abundance of each unique TCRbeta CDR3 rearrangement, sequence reads were collapsed and filtered. For each sample, productive Simpson clonality was calculated as the square root of Simpson's diversity index over productive rearrangements. TCRdb took this table from immuneACCESS and kept in-frame rearrangements with V and J called. Such tables lack part of the clones; where checked against another copy, unresolved V genes explain under half of the gap, and the rest is unexplained. For V, J and clone size, that table is used; D and trimming come from the DNA. This sample is represented by about 210,000 clones; over 60% of them were singletons. The top ten hold around 7.3% of the sample.

Whole blood was collected in K2EDTA tubes by collaborating institutions according to the institutions' own protocols. For TCRbeta analysis, collaborator samples were shipped as frozen whole blood, as isolated PBMCs, or as DNA extracted from either sample type. This clone turned up a few times. Its cognate antigen has yet to be identified. No quality values exist for individual bases; no much larger clone is one base distant. The sequencing input was peripheral blood. This TCR was sampled from a woman in her 70s with acute or convalescent COVID-19.

The CDR3 amino acid sequence is: CSASHRGRYEQYF. DNA sequence: TGCAGTGCTAGTCACAGGGGCCGCTACGAGCAGTACTTC. The sequence links TRBV20-1 to TRBJ2-7, with 7 junctional bases fitting TRBD1. For this chain, trimming is 3 bases at the V end and 3 bases at the J end, and the number of junction bases without a gene match is 5. The CDR3 holds 13 amino acids from the cysteine to the phenylalanine. Only the CDR3 part of the read is kept: 39 bases, read in frame from the first base. From a lookup of the germline V gene (reference sequence), CDR1 and CDR2 are DFQATT and SNEGSKA.